This TCR beta chain was sequenced for a study of shared clonotypes between healthy human individuals. Study-wide context: Every donor yielded three CD4 naive, three CD4 memory, two CD8 naive and one CD8 memory plate. Broader study findings: Sampling was confined to blood; repertoires within tissues likely differ. Limited genetic and exposure-history diversity came from having few donors.

Notes on this clone: The antigen remains undetermined.

Sequencing used immunoSEQ multiplex PCR; TCRdb keeps in-frame clones, though not all of them. The data show some 900,000 clones, over 75% seen once. The CDR3 is 14 amino acids. The V and J ends lost 8 bases and 7 bases respectively, with 17 bases between them. Germline CDR1 and CDR2: MNHNS and SASEGT. This TCR was recovered from a man aged 18 to 35 in good health. The chain couples TRBV6-1 to TRBJ1-4; D perhaps matches TRBD1 (6 bases). Sequencing was performed on memory CD4+ T cells sorted from blood. Subset described: CD45RA-negative fraction. The CDR3: CASGETGLTEKLFF. CDR3 in DNA: TGTGCCAGCGGGGAAACAGGGCTGACTGAAAAACTGTTTTTT.